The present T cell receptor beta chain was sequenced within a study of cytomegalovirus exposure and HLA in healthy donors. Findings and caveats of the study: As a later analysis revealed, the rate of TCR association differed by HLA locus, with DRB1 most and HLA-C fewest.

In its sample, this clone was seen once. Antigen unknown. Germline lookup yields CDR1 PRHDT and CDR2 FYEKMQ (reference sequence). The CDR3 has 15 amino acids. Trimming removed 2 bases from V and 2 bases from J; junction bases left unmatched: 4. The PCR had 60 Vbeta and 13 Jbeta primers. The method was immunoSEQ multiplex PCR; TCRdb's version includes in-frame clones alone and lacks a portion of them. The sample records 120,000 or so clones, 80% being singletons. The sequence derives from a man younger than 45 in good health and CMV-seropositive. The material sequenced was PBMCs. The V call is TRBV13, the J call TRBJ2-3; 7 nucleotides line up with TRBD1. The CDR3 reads CASSLRQGYTDTQYF. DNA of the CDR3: TGTGCCAGCAGCTTAAGACAGGGTTACACAGATACGCAGTATTTT.